What follows are 4 T cell receptor beta chains derived from one specimen sequenced in a study of T cells in Graves' hyperthyroidism and ophthalmopathy. It was RNA transcripts that yielded the amplified TCR beta CDR3 regions. HTBI primers were used for first-round RT-PCR of the TCR CDR3. Using its own MiXCR run on the multiplex PCR reads, TCRdb lists one record per CDR3 protein. The sample lists hundreds of thousands of distinct CDR3 sequences, roughly 40% seen once, with about 9% in the top ten. Sequencing used blood. These receptors originate from a man between 18 and 29 years old with Graves' hyperthyroidism.

This chain links TRBV2 with TRBJ2-1; no reliable D call. V lost 8 bases, J lost 6 bases, and 2 bases lay in between. The CDR3 has 9 residues. Looked up from germline, CDR1 is SNHLY and CDR2 is FYNNEI. The chain's CDR3 is CASPNEQFF. CDR3 sequence (DNA): TGTGCCAGCCCCAATGAGCAGTTCTTC.

The chain joins TRBV25-1 to TRBJ1-4; a possible D gene is TRBD1 (5 bases). V shed 5 bases and J shed 7 bases, with 11 bases lying between them. Germline values: CDR1 MGHDK, CDR2 SYGVNS. The CDR3 loop spans 13 amino acids. CDR3 sequence (DNA): TGTGCCAGCAGTCGGGGGGAAGGTGAAAAACTGTTTTTT. This gives the protein CASSRGEGEKLFF.

Many counts were recorded for this clonotype. The J gene is TRBJ1-6, the V gene TRBV6-6; TRBD1 agrees at 9 bases. The CDR3 spans 14 residues. Germline V gene data show CDR1 as MNHNY and CDR2 as SVGAGI (reference sequence). The trim removed 5 bases at V and 6 bases at J, leaving 2 bases unmatched. CDR3 sequence reads: CASSAQGANSPLHF. CDR3 nucleotides: TGTGCCAGCAGTGCACAGGGGGCTAATTCACCCCTCCACTTT.

In this sample, this clonotype turned up many times. J is TRBJ1-4 and V is TRBV7-8; D remains unclear. CDR1 and CDR2 from the germline V gene are SGHVS and FQNEAQ. This CDR3 region has 18 residues. Trimming took 1 base from V and 7 from J, leaving 22 bases between them. The CDR3 protein is CASSLVGQFESWREKLFF. The CDR3 DNA is TGTGCCAGCAGCTTAGTAGGGCAGTTCGAGAGCTGGCGTGAAAAACTGTTTTTT.